This T cell receptor beta chain was captured in a study of shared T cell receptors in the human thymus. Sequencing used immunoSEQ multiplex PCR; TCRdb keeps in-frame clones, though not all of them. The sample carries hundreds of thousands of clones, 80% to 90% recorded once. These data also featured in a second study, about human thymus T cells. As reported in that work: Among unrelated individuals, related research reported thymic repertoires that overlapped highly.

The receptor comes from a boy in the first two years of life with a congenital heart defect. The sample comprised thymocytes.

The CDR3 DNA sequence: TGTGCCAGCAGCCAAGGACAGAATCGTGGAAACACCATATATTTT. It is translated as CASSQGQNRGNTIYF. This chain connects TRBV7-6 to TRBJ1-3, with D possibly TRBD1 on 6 matching bases. Trimming took off 5 bases at V and 3 bases at J, with 14 bases between the two ends. The CDR3 runs to 15 residues. The germline V gene has CDR1 SGHVS and CDR2 FNYEAQ.